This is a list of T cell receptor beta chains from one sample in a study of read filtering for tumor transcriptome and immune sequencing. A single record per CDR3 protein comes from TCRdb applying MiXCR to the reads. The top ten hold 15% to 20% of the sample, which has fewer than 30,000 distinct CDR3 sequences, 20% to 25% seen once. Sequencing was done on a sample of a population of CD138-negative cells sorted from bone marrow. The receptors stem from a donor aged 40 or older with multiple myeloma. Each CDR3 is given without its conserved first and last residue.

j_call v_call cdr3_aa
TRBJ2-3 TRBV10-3 AITGSGDGTFTDTQY
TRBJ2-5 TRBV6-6 ASSTRETQY
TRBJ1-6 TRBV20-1 SARDNFVGTQVH
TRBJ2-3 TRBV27 ASSLGQTFTDTQY
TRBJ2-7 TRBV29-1 SVAIRTGYDEQY
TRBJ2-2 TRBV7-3 ASSLRSGAGELF
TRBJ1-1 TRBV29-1 SVSIQDRGAEAF
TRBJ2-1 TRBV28 ASSPSSGGNNEQF
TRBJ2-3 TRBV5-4 ASSPKAVGLDTQY
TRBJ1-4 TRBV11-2 ASSSMGGSGEKLF
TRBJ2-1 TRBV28 ASGFAGVSYNEQF
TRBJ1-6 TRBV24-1 ATSSGTVGSPLH
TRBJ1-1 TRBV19 ASSAIGNTEAF
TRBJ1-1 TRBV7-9 ASRHDRANTEAF
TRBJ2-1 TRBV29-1 SVEGDYYNEQF
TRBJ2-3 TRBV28 ASSFGLAWGEADTQY
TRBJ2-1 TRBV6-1 ASSGWSGNSF
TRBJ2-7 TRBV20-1 SAREGLARNYEQY